This T cell receptor beta chain is drawn from a study of blood T cells in healthy people across ages. V was shortened by 4 bases and J by 8 bases, with 10 bases between the two germline ends. There are 12 residues in the CDR3. Total RNA was isolated from each sample in quantities of at least 5 micrograms. Then a second PCR, running about 6 to 12 cycles, was carried out with a sample-barcoded 5' primer and a J-beta primer mix. TCRdb recomputed calls from the 5' RACE reads with MiXCR, one row per CDR3 protein. Found here are some 1.8 million distinct CDR3 sequences, about two fifths of them singletons; the top ten hold 23%.

The sample was blood. The rearrangement uses TRBV12-3 or TRBV12-4 and TRBJ2-3; no firm D call. The clonotype originates from a human donor in good health. Written as DNA, the CDR3 is TGTGCCAGCAGTTGGCCCCCCGGTACGCAGTATTTT. It is translated as CASSWPPGTQYF.